These 9 T cell receptor beta chains came from one sample sequenced in a study of cytomegalovirus exposure and HLA in healthy donors. PCR involved 60 Vbeta and 13 Jbeta primers. Profiling relied on immunoSEQ multiplex PCR, and the TCRdb table lists in-frame clones only, not all of them. The table has roughly 240,000 clones, around 84% seen once. Sequencing was done on a sample of PBMCs. These receptors were obtained from a girl aged 2-9 years in good health and CMV-seronegative.

The chain carries TRBV7-8 and TRBJ2-7, with 7 bases lining up with TRBD2. V shed 3 bases and J 0 bases; nucleotides not matched to a gene: 5. This CDR3 region has 15 residues. Germline CDR1 is SGHVS and CDR2 is FQNEAQ. Written as DNA, the CDR3 is TGTGCCAGCAGCTTTGGGAGGGCCATCTCCTACGAGCAGTACTTC. It is translated as CASSFGRAISYEQYF.

This chain uses TRBV30 with TRBJ2-1; D is ambiguous. The CDR3 contains 12 residues. Trimming took off 1 base at V and 10 bases at J, with 11 bases between the two ends. From germline, CDR1 is GTSNPN and CDR2 SVGIG (reference sequence). CDR3 nucleotide sequence: TGTGCCTGGAGTGACGACTTGAGGGAGCAGTTCTTC. It codes for CAWSDDLREQFF. The variable domain in full, completed from reference TRBV30 and TRBJ2-1, reads SQTIHQWPATLVQPVGSPLSLECTVEGTSNPNLYWYRQAAGRGLQLLFYSVGIGQISSEVPQNLSASRPQDRQFILSSKKLLLSDSGFYLCAWSDDLREQFFGPGTRLTVL.

The chain employs TRBV5-1 and TRBJ2-6; no firm D call. V was cut by 2 bases and J by 0 bases, with 12 bases left in between. CDR1 and CDR2 from the germline V gene are SGHRS and YFSETQ. The CDR3 consists of 17 residues. As DNA, the CDR3 is TGCGCCAGCAGCTTACGGGTTATCGACTCTGGGGCCAACGTCCTGACTTTC. Its translation: CASSLRVIDSGANVLTF.

The V call is TRBV2, the J call TRBJ2-5, with 8 bases fitting TRBD2. The germline CDR1 and CDR2 sequences are SNHLY and FYNNEI. The CDR3 totals 17 residues. V was pared by 5 bases and J by 6 bases, with 17 bases of the junction left unmatched. CDR3 nucleotides: TGTGCCAGCAGTCTCGAGGTTCCAGCGGGAGCGGGCAAGACCCAGTACTTC. Translated: CASSLEVPAGAGKTQYF.

Comments on this clone: The junction departs from the called germline gene at one end, perhaps through a read error. The chain uses TRBV7-2 and TRBJ1-5; the D is unclear. This CDR3 is built from 12 residues. Germline V lookup: CDR1 SGHTA, CDR2 FQGNSA. Here the CDR3 reads CASSLDLQHQHF. CDR3 bases: TGTGCCAGCAGCTTAGATTTACAGCACCAGCATTTT.

This sequence joins TRBV5-1 and TRBJ1-3; D unclear. The germline gives CDR1 SGHRS, CDR2 YFSETQ. V was shortened by 0 bases and J by 0 bases, with 7 bases between the two germline ends. The CDR3 loop spans 15 amino acids. The CDR3 region is CASSLESSSGNTIYF. CDR3 nucleotides: TGCGCCAGCAGCTTGGAAAGCTCCTCTGGAAACACCATATATTTT.

Points on this clone: A junction boundary mismatches the germline segment, possibly from a read error. The V and J genes are TRBV2 and TRBJ2-7, with 12 bases identical to TRBD1. From germline, CDR1 is SNHLY and CDR2 FYNNEI. This CDR3 spans 14 amino acids. The CDR3 region is CAGRGQGAPYEQYF. The CDR3 bases are TGTGCCGGCAGGGGACAGGGGGCACCCTACGAGCAGTACTTC.

The chain carries TRBV2 and TRBJ1-1; D is perhaps TRBD1 (6 bases). With 0 bases removed from V and 3 bases from J, the gap between germline ends came to 14 bases. The CDR3 totals 16 residues. Germline V lookup: CDR1 SNHLY, CDR2 FYNNEI. CDR3 sequence reads: CASSEAVGGTDTEAFF. The CDR3, as DNA: TGTGCCAGCAGTGAAGCGGTTGGGGGCACCGACACTGAAGCTTTCTTT.

The chain uses TRBV7-9 and TRBJ1-1, with D tentatively TRBD1 (6 bases). The CDR3 has 11 residues. Between the trimmed V and J ends, which lost 5 bases and 6 bases, there was a span of 7 bases. Germline CDR1 SEHNR, CDR2 FQNEAQ (reference sequence). As DNA, the CDR3 is TGTGCCAGCAGCCAGGGGTCTGAAGCTTTCTTT. Translated: CASSQGSEAFF.